These T cell receptor beta chains were read from a single sample in a study of blood T cells in healthy people across ages. TCRdb called the 5' RACE reads again in MiXCR, with one record for every CDR3 protein. The table records around 800,000 distinct CDR3 sequences, about 42% of them present only once. The sample comprised blood. The receptors derive from a man between 60 and 75 years old in good health. The conserved cysteine and the conserved F or W are not part of the CDR3 here. The order of the fields is V gene, clone size, CDR3 protein. A clone size is listed for some rows: how often the clone was seen (once, few, many), or a class if it is expanded.

>TRBV11-3|.
ASSLGSEPNEQF
>TRBV14|.
ASSPGVRRKETQY
>TRBV20-1|many
SARNPDNEQF
>TRBV20-1|few
SATRVPEAF
>TRBV4-3|.
ASSQAWGVNQPQH
>TRBV20-1|.
SASRYGYT
>TRBV29-1|.
SVKGQGVSYEQY
>TRBV3-1|.
ASSQGLFNQPQH
>TRBV9|.
ASSVADNNEQF
>TRBV12-3/TRBV12-4|.
ASSRRLAGVYNEQF
>TRBV11-2|.
ASSFGLAHNEQF
>TRBV27|once
ASSSRRGQPQH
>TRBV12-3/TRBV12-4|.
ASKTQGYNEQF
>TRBV14|.
ASSQDLGQSGEKLF
>TRBV10-3|few
AIRSGDGGGNQPQH
>TRBV4-3|.
ASSQMANGNTIY
>TRBV5-1|.
ASSFGDRDTDTQY
>TRBV20-1|.
SATRPNTEAF
>TRBV5-5|many
ASSLAGPWGYT
>TRBV14|.
ASSPNFAETQY
>TRBV6-2/TRBV6-3|.
ASSYSSTEYEKLF
>TRBV4-3|.
ASSQTTASYEQY
>TRBV15|few
ATSRREGSYNEQF
>TRBV11-2|.
ASQLGTARNQETQY
>TRBV20-1|.
SARDVVEGRGYNSPLH
>TRBV29-1|once
SINRDRGTDTRY
>TRBV7-2|few
ASSLGDRVANEQF